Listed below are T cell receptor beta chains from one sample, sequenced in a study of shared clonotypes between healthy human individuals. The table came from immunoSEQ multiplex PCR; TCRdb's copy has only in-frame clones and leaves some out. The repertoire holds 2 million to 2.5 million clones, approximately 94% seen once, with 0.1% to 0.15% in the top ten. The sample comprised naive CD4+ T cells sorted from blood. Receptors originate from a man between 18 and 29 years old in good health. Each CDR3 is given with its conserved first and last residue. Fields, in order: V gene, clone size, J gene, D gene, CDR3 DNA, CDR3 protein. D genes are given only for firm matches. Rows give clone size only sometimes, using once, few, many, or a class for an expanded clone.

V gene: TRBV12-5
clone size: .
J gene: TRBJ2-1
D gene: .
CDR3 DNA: TGTGCTAGTGGTTTGTTCAATGAGCAGTTCTTC
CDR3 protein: CASGLFNEQFF

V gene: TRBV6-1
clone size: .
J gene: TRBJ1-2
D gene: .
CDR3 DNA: TGTGCCAGCAGTGAAGGCGGCAGGGTCTATGGCTACACCTTC
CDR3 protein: CASSEGGRVYGYTF

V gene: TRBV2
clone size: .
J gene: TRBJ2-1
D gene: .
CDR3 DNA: TGTGCCACTTCGGCCGATCCGTTTCTCAATGAGCAGTTCTTC
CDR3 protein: CATSADPFLNEQFF

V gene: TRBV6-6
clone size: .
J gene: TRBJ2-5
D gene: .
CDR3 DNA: TGTGCCAGCAATACGGGCGAGACCCAGTACTTC
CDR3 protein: CASNTGETQYF

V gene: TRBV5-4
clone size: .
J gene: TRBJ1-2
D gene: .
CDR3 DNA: TGTGCCAGCAGCGTGGACACAGGCCGCCGGGGCTACACCTTC
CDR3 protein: CASSVDTGRRGYTF

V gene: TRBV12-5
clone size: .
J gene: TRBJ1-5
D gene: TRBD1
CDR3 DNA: TGTGCTAGTGGTTCAGGACAGGGACGACAGCCCCAGCATTTT
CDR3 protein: CASGSGQGRQPQHF

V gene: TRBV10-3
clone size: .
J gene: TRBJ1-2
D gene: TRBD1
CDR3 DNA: TGTGCCATTGAGGGGGCGCAGGATGGCTACACCTTC
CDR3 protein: CAIEGAQDGYTF

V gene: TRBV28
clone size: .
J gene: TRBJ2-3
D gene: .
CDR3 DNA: TGTGCCAGCAGTTCCCTCCCGGGACTGGATTTT
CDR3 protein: CASSSLPGLDF

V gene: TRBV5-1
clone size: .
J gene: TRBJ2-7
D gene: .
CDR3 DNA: TGCGCCAGCAGCTCTTCAACGGGGGCCGCCCACTACGAGCAGTACTTC
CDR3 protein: CASSSSTGAAHYEQYF

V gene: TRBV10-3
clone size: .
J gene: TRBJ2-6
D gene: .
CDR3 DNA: TGTGCCATCAGTGAGTCGGACAGCCACAACGTCCTGACTTTC
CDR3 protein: CAISESDSHNVLTF

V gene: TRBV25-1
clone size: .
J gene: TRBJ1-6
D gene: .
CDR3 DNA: TGTGCCAGCAGTGAGACAAATTCAAATTCACCCCTCCACTTT
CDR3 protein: CASSETNSNSPLHF

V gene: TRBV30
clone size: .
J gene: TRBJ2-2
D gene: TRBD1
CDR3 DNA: TGTGCCTGGGGGACAGGGCTGAACACCGGGGAGCTGTTTTTT
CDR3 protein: CAWGTGLNTGELFF

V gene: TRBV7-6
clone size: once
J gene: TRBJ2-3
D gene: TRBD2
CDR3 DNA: TGTGCCAGCAGCCCCGGACTAGCGGGGGGCGTGTCAGATACGCAGTATTTT
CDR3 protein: CASSPGLAGGVSDTQYF

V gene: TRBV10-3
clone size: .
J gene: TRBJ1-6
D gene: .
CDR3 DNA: TGTGCCATCACCCAGGGTGCAAGTTCACCCCTCCACTTT
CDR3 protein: CAITQGASSPLHF

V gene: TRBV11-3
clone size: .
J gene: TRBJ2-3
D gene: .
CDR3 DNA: TGTGCCAGCAGCGCTACTGGGGGAGAAATAGATACGCAGTATTTT
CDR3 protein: CASSATGGEIDTQYF

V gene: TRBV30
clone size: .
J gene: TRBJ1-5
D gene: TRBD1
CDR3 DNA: TGTGCCTGCTCCAAAGACAGGGGCGGCCAGCCCCAGCATTTT
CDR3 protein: CACSKDRGGQPQHF

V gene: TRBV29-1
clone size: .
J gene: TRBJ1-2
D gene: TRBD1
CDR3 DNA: TGCAGTGAGGGACAGGGCGGAGGCTACACCTTC
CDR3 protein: CSEGQGGGYTF

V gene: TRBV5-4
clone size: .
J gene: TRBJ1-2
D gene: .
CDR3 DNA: TGTGCCAGCAGCTTGGAAGGGACCCCCTATGGCTACACCTTC
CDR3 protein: CASSLEGTPYGYTF

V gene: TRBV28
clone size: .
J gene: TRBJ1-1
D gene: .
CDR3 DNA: TGTGCCAGCAGCAAAAGAATAAGTGAAGCTTTCTTT
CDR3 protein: CASSKRISEAFF

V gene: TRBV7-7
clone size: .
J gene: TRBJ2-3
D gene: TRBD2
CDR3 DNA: TGTGCTAGCAGCTTAAAGCCCCCCCGGCTAGCGGACACAGATACGCAGTATTTT
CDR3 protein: CASSLKPPRLADTDTQYF

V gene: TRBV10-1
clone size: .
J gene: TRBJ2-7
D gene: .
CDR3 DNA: TGCGCCAGCAGCTCTCCCGGACCGGGCGGCAACGAGCAGTACTTC
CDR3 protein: CASSSPGPGGNEQYF

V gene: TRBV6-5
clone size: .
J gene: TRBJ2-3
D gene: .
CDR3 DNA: TGTGCCCACAGTCGGGGGGCCACAGATACGCAGTATTTT
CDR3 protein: CAHSRGATDTQYF

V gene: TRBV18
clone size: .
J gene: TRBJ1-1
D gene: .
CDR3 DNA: TGTGCCAGCTCACCGAGAGAAGGGGGAAGGAACACTGAAGCTTTCTTT
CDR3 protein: CASSPREGGRNTEAFF

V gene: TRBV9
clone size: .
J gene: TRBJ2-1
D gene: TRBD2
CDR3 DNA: TGTGCCAGCAGCGTAGATTGGACTAGCAGTCGGGAGCAGTTCTTC
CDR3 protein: CASSVDWTSSREQFF

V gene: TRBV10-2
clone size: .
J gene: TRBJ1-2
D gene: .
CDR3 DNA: TGCGCCAGCAGTGAAGTGGCCTCAAATAACTATGGCTACACCTTC
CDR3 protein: CASSEVASNNYGYTF

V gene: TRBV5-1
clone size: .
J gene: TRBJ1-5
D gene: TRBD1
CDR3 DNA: TGCGCCAGCAGCTTGACAGGGGGCGCGGGCAATCAGCCCCAGCATTTT
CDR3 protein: CASSLTGGAGNQPQHF

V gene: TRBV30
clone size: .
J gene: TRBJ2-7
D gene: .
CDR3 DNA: TGTGCCTGGAGTAGGGCAGGGATCTACGAGCAGTACTTC
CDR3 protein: CAWSRAGIYEQYF

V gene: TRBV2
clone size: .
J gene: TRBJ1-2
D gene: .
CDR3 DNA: TGTGCCAGCGGCACATGGGGTGGCTATGGCTACACCTTC
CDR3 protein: CASGTWGGYGYTF

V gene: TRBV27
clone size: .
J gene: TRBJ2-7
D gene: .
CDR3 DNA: TGTGCCACCCGCCGGGACAAGACATACGAGCAGTACTTC
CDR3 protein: CATRRDKTYEQYF

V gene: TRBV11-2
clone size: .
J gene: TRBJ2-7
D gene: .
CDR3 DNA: TGTGCCAGCAGCTTACAGCTTTCACCCTACGAGCAGTACTTC
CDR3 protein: CASSLQLSPYEQYF

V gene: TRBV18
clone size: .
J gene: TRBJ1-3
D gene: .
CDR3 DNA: TGTGCCAGCTCCTCTACGACTGGAAACACCATATATTTT
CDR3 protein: CASSSTTGNTIYF

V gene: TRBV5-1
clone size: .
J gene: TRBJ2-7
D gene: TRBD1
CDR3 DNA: TGCGCCAGCAGCACGGGACAGAACTACGAGCAGTACTTC
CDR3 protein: CASSTGQNYEQYF

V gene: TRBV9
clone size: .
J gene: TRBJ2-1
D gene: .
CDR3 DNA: TGTGCCAGCAGCATATCTAGAGGACCGGATGGGGCTACTAGGAATGAGCAGTTCTTC
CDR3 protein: CASSISRGPDGATRNEQFF

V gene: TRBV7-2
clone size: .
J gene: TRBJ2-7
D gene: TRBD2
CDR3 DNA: TGTGCCAGCAGCTCGGGGGGGGCGAATGTTCGGGACGAGCAGTACTTC
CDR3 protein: CASSSGGANVRDEQYF

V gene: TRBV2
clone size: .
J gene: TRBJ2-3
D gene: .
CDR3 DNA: TGTGCCAGCTGGGGGCGGAGTAGCACAGATACGCAGTATTTT
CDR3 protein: CASWGRSSTDTQYF